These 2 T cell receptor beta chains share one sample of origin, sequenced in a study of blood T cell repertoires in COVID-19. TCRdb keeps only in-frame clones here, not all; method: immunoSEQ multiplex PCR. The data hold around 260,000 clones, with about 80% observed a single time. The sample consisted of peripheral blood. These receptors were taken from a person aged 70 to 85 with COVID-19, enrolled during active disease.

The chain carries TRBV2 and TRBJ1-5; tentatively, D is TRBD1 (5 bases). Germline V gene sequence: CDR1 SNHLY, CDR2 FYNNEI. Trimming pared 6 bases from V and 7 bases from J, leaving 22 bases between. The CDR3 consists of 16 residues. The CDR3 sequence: CASRAHKGARGQPQHF. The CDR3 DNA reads TGTGCCAGCAGGGCTCACAAAGGGGCGCGAGGACAGCCCCAGCATTTT.

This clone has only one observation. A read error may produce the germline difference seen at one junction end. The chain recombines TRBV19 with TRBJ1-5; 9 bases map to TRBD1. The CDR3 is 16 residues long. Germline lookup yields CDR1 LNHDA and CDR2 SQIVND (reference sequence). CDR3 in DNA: TGTGCAAGTAGGAGGACAGGGGTGAGTAGCAATCAGCCCCAGCATTTT. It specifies CASRRTGVSSNQPQHF.